This T cell receptor (beta chain) comes out of a study of cytomegalovirus exposure and HLA in healthy donors. Across the study: In a previous analysis, 95 million to 130 million unique TCR beta sequences were found from some 180 million T cells. Overall study findings and caveats: Reported findings show TCR beta sequences accurately forecast HLA-A and HLA-B alleles in most subjects. V- and J-gene trimming of TCR beta was linked (in a later analysis) to a missense DCLRE1C variant.

The primer mix had 60 Vbeta and 13 Jbeta primers. Per the original data handling: An analysis performed later counted 70 million to 90 million unique TCR beta chains (approximately 10 million of them shared). TCRdb's copy holds only in-frame clones and misses some; the assay was immunoSEQ multiplex PCR. That table furnishes V, J and clone size, whereas the DNA furnished D and trimming. The table lists roughly 190,000 clones, about 83% of them singletons. Of note for this clone: The antigen is unknown.

Germline CDR1 and CDR2: SQVTM and ANQGSEA. V lost 7 bases, J lost 2 bases, and 2 bases stayed unmatched. The CDR3 spans 12 residues. The receptor was derived from a man in his forties in good health and CMV-seropositive. The chain recombines TRBV29-1 with TRBJ1-5, with 7 bases fitting TRBD1. Sequencing used PBMCs. The CDR3: CSAGQGNQPQHF. The CDR3 DNA sequence: TGCAGCGCCGGACAGGGCAATCAGCCCCAGCATTTT.